These T cell receptor beta chains were read from a single sample in a study of regulatory T cells in long-lasting Graves disease. TCRdb fed the multiplex PCR reads into MiXCR, producing one record per CDR3 protein. The sample consists of about 660,000 distinct CDR3 sequences, around 30% of them appearing once. The source was peripheral blood mononuclear cells (PBMCs), collected when the disease was refractory, from a patient treated with antithyroid drugs. The receptors were sampled from a female donor with Graves disease. Each CDR3 is given with its conserved first and last residue. D genes are given only for firm matches. Clone size, where shown, is once, few, many, or a class for clones that have expanded.

j_call,v_call,d_call,clone_size,cdr3_aa,cdr3_nt
TRBJ2-7,TRBV5-1,TRBD1,-,CASRGGTGLPYEQYF,TGCGCCAGCAGGGGCGGGACAGGGCTCCCCTACGAGCAGTACTTC
TRBJ2-7,TRBV28,TRBD1,-,CASSLGTGGRGSTQYF,TGTGCCAGCAGCCTCGGGACAGGGGGCAGGGGGTCGACACAGTACTTC
TRBJ2-5,TRBV27,TRBD2,-,CASSGIAGGPGFQETQYF,TGTGCCAGCAGTGGGATAGCGGGAGGGCCGGGTTTCCAAGAGACCCAGTACTTC
TRBJ1-4,TRBV27,TRBD1,-,CASSSRGLTNEKPFF,TGTGCCAGCAGTTCGAGGGGGCTAACTAATGAAAAACCGTTTTTT
TRBJ2-7,TRBV2,TRBD2,-,CASSPTRPGGEQYF,TGTGCCAGCAGTCCCACGCGGCCGGGAGGCGAGCAGTACTTC
TRBJ2-7,TRBV6-1,-,-,CASSEALRLPSYEQYF,TGTGCCAGCAGTGAAGCGCTCCGCCTCCCTTCCTACGAGCAGTACTTC
TRBJ2-2,TRBV12-3/TRBV12-4,-,many,CASTLLDTRVTGELFF,TGTGCCAGCACCCTCCTGGACACGCGAGTCACCGGGGAGCTGTTTTTT
TRBJ1-6,TRBV27,-,-,CASRRMGDGSPLHF,TGTGCCAGCAGGCGGATGGGTGACGGGTCACCCCTCCACTTT
TRBJ2-5,TRBV7-9,-,few,CASSPLGTETQYF,TGTGCCAGCAGCCCCCTAGGGACAGAGACCCAGTACTTC
TRBJ1-6,TRBV12-3/TRBV12-4,-,-,CASTQGSPLHF,TGTGCCAGCACTCAGGGATCACCCCTCCACTTT
TRBJ2-7,TRBV7-3,TRBD2,-,CASSEKMGLADYEQYF,TGTGCCAGCAGCGAAAAGATGGGACTAGCGGACTACGAGCAGTACTTC
TRBJ1-1,TRBV12-5,-,-,CASGLDVGGGTEAFF,TGTGCTAGTGGTTTGGACGTCGGAGGCGGCACTGAAGCTTTCTTT
TRBJ2-5,TRBV27,TRBD2,many,CASSPLAGVQETQYF,TGTGCCAGCAGTCCCCTAGCGGGAGTTCAAGAGACCCAGTACTTC
TRBJ2-1,TRBV7-3,-,-,CASSLMGFYNEQFF,TGTGCCAGCAGCTTAATGGGCTTCTACAATGAGCAGTTCTTC
TRBJ2-2,TRBV5-6,TRBD1,-,CASSLQGQGITGELFF,TGTGCCAGCAGCTTGCAAGGACAGGGAATCACCGGGGAGCTGTTTTTT
TRBJ2-6,TRBV19,TRBD1,-,CASSLRTGRTGANVLTF,TGTGCCAGTAGTCTAAGGACAGGGCGAACTGGGGCCAACGTCCTGACTTTC